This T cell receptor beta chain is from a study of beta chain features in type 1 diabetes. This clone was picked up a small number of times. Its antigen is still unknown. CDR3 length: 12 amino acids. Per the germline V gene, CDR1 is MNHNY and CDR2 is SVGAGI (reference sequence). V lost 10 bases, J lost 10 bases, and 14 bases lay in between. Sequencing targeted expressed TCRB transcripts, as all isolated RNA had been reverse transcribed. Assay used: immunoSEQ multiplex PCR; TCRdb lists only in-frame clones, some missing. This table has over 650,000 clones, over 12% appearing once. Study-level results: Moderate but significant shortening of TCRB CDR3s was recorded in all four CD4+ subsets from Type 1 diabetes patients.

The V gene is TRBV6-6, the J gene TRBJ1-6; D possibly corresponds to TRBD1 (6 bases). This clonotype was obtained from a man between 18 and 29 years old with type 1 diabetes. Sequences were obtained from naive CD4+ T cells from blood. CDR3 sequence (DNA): TGTGCCACTCAAGGGGGAGTCTCACCCCTCCACTTT. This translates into CATQGGVSPLHF.